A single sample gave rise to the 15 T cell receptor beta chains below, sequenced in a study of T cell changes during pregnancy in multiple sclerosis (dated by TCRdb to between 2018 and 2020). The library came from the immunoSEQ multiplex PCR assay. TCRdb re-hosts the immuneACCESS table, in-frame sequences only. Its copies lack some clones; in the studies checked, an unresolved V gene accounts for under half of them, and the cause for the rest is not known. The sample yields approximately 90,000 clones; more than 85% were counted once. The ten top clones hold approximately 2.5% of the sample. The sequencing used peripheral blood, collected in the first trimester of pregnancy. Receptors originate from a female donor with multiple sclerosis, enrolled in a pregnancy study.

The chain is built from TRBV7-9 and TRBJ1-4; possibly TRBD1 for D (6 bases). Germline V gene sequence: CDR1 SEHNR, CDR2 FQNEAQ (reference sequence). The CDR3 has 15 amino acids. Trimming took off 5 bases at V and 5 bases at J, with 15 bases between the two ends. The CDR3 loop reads CASSQIGTRNEKLFF. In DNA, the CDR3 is TGTGCCAGCAGCCAAATCGGGACAAGAAATGAAAAACTGTTTTTT.

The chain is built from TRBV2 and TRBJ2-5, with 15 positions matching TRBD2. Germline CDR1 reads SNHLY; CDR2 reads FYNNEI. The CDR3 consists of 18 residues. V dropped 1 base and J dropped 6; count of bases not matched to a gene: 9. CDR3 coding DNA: TGTGCCAGCAGTGAAGAGGGGGGACTAGCGGGGGGCGGAAAGACCCAGTACTTC. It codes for CASSEEGGLAGGGKTQYF.

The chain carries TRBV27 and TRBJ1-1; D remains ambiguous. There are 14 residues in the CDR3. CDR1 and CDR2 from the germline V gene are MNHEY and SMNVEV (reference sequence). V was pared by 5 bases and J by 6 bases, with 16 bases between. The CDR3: CASSPTGPGAEAFF. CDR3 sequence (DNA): TGTGCCAGCAGTCCCACGGGCCCGGGAGCTGAAGCTTTCTTT.

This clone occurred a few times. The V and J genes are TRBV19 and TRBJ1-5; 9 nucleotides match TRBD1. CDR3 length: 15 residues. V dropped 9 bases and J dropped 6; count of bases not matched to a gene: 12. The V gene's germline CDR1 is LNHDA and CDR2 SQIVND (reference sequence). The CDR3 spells CASRETGGKGQPQHF. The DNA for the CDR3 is TGTGCCAGCCGGGAGACAGGGGGTAAAGGTCAGCCCCAGCATTTT.

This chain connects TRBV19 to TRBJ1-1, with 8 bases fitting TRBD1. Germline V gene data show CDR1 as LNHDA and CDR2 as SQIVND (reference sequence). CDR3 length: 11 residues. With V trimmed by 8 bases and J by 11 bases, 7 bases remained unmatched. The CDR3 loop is CASGQGEAAFF. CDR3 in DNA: TGTGCCAGTGGACAGGGTGAGGCGGCTTTCTTT.

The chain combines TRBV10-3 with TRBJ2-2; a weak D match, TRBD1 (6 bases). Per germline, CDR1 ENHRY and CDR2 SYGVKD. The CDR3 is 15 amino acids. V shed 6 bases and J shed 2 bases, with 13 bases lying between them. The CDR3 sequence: CAIREPGQNTGELFF. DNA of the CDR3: TGTGCCATCAGGGAACCGGGACAAAACACCGGGGAGCTGTTTTTT.

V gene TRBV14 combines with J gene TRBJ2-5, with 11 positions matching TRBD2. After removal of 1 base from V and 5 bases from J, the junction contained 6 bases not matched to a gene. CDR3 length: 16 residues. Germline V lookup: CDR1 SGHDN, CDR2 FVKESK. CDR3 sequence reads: CASSQGTSGSRETQYF. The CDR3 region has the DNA TGTGCCAGCAGCCAAGGAACTAGCGGGAGCAGGGAGACCCAGTACTTC.

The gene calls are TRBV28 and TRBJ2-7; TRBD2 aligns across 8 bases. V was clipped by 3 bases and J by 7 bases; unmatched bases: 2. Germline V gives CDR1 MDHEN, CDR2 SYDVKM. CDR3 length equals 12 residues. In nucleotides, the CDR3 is TGTGCCAGCAGTTTTCGGGGGGGTGAGCAGTACTTC. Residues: CASSFRGGEQYF. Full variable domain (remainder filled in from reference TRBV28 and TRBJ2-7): DVKVTQSSRYLVKRTGEKVFLECVQDMDHENMFWYRQDPGLGLRLIYFSYDVKMKEKGDIPEGYSVSREKKERFSLILESASTNQTSMYLCASSFRGGEQYFGPGTRLTVT.

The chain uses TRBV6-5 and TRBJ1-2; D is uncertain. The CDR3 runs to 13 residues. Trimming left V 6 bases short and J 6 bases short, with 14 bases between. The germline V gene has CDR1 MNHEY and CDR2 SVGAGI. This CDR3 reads CASSTTGKNGYTF. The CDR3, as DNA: TGTGCCAGCAGCACTACCGGGAAGAATGGCTACACCTTC.

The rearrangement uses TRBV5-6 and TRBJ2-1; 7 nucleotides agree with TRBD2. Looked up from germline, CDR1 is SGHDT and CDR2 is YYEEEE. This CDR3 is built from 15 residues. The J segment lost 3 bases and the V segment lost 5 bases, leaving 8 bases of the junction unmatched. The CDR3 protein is CASREVIAGYNEQFF. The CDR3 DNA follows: TGTGCCAGCAGGGAGGTGATAGCGGGCTACAATGAGCAGTTCTTC. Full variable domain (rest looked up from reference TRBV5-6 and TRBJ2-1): DAGVTQSPTHLIKTRGQQVTLRCSPKSGHDTVSWYQQALGQGPQFIFQYYEEEERQRGNFPDRFSGHQFPNYSSELNVNALLLGDSALYLCASREVIAGYNEQFFGPGTRLTVL.

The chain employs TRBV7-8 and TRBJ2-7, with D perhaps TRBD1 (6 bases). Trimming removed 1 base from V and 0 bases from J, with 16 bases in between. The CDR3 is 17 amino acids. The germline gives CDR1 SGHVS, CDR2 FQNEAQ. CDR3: CASSLERTQGPSYEQYF. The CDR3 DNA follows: TGTGCCAGCAGCTTAGAGAGGACACAGGGCCCCTCCTACGAGCAGTACTTC.

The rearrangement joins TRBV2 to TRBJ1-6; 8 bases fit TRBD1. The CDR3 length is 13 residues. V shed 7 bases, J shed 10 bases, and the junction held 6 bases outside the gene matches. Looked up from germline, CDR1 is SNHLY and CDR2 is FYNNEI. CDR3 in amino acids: CASNTDRDSPLHF. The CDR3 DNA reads TGTGCCAGCAATACGGACAGGGACTCACCCCTCCACTTT.

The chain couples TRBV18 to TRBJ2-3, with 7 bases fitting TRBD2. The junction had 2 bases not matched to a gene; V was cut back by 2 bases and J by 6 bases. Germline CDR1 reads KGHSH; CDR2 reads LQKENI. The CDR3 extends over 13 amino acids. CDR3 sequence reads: CASSPGTTDTQYF. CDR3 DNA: TGTGCCAGCTCACCAGGGACTACCGATACGCAGTATTTT.

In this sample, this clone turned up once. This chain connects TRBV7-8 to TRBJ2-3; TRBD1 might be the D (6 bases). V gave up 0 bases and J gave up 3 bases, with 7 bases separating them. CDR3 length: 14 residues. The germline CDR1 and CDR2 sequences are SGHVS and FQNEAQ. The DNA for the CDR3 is TGTGCCAGCAGCTTAGCCCAGGGGACAGATACGCAGTATTTT. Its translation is CASSLAQGTDTQYF.

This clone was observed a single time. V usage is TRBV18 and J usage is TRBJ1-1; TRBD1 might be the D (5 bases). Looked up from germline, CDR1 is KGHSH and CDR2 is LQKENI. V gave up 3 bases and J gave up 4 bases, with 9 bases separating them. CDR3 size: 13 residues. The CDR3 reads CASSPSRVTEAFF. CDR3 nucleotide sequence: TGTGCCAGCTCACCTTCCAGGGTCACTGAAGCTTTCTTT. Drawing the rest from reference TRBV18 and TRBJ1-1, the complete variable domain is NAGVMQNPRHLVRRRGQEARLRCSPMKGHSHVYWYRQLPEEGLKFMVYLQKENIIDESGMPKERFSAEFPKEGPSILRIQQVVRGDSAAYFCASSPSRVTEAFFGQGTRLTVV.